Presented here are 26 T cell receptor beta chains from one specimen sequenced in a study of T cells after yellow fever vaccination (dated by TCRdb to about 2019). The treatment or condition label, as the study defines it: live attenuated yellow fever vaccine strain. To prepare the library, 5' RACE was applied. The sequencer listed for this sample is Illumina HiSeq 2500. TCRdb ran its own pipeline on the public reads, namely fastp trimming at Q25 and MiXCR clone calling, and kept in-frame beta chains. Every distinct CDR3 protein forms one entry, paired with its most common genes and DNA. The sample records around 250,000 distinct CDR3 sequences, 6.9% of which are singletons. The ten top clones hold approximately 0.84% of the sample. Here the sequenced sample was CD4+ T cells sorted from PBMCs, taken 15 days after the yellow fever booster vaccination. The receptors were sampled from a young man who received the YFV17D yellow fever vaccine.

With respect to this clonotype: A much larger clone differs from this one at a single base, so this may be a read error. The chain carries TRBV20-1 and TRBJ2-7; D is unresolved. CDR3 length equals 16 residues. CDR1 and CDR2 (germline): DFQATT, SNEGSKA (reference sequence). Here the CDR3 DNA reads TGCAATGCTAGAGATTATGGGTTAGTGAGCTCCTACGAGCAGTACTTC. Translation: CNARDYGLVSSYEQYF.

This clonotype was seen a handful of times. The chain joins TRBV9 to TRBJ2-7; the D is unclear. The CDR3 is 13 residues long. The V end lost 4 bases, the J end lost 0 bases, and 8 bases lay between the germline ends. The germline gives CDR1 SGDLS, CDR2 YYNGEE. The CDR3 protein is CASSPRSSYEQYF. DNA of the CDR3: TGTGCCAGCAGCCCACGAAGCTCCTACGAGCAGTACTTC. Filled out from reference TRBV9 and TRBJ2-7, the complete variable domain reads DSGVTQTPKHLITATGQRVTLRCSPRSGDLSVYWYQQSLDQGLQFLIQYYNGEERAKGNILERFSAQQFPDLHSELNLSSLELGDSALYFCASSPRSSYEQYFGPGTRLTVT.

The CDR3 DNA follows: TGCGCCAGCAGCTTCGGGAGCTCCTATAATTCACCCCTCCACTTT. Encoded protein: CASSFGSSYNSPLHF. The chain links TRBV5-1 to TRBJ1-6; D uncertain. V lost 2 bases and J 0 bases, leaving 6 bases between the germline ends. This CDR3 region has 15 residues. CDR1 SGHRS and CDR2 YFSETQ come from the germline V gene.

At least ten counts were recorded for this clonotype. CDR3 DNA: TGTGCCAGCAGCTATAGAGGGGTCCGCTACGAGCAGTACTTC. Protein product: CASSYRGVRYEQYF. The rearrangement links TRBV7-2 to TRBJ2-7; D possibly uses TRBD1 or TRBD2 (5 bases each). Germline values: CDR1 SGHTA, CDR2 FQGNSA. The V end was cut by 4 bases, the J end by 3 bases, with 13 bases between. The CDR3 consists of 14 residues.

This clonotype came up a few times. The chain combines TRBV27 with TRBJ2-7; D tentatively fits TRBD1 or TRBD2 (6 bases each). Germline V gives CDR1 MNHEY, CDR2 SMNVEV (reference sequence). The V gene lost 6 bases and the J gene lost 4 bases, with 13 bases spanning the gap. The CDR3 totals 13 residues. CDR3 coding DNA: TGTGCCAGCAGCCGGGGGCGGATTTACGAGCAGTACTTC. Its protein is CASSRGRIYEQYF.

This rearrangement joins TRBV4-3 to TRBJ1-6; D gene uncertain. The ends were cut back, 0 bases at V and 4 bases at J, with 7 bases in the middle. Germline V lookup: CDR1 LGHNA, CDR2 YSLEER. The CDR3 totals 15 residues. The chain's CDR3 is CASSQERGYNSPLHF. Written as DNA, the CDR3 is TGCGCCAGCAGCCAAGAGCGGGGATATAATTCACCCCTCCACTTT.

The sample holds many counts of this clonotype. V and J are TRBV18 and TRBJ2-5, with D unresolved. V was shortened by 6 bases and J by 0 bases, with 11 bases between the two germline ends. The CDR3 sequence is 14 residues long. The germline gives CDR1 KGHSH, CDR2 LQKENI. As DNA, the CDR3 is TGTGCCAGCTCGTCGGCAAGTTACCAAGAGACCCAGTACTTC. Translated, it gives CASSSASYQETQYF.

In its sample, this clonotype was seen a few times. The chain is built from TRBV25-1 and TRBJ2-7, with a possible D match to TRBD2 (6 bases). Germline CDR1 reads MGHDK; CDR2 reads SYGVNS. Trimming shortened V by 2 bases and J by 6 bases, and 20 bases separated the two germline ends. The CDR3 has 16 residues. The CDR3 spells CASSERRAGLPREQYF. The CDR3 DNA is TGTGCCAGCAGTGAAAGGAGGGCAGGCCTCCCCCGCGAGCAGTACTTC.

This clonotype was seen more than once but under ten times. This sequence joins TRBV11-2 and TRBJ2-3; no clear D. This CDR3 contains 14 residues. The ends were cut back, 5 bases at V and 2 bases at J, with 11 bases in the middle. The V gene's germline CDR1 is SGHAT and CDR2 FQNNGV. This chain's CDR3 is CASSGRLHTDTQYF. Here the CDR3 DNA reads TGTGCCAGCAGCGGTCGACTTCACACAGATACGCAGTATTTT.

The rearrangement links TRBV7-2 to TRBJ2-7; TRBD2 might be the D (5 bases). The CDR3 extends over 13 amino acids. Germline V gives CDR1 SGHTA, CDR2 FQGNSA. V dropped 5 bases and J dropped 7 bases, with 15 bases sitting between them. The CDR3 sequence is CASSPGWAREQYF. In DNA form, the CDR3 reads TGTGCCAGCAGCCCGGGGTGGGCGAGGGAGCAGTACTTC. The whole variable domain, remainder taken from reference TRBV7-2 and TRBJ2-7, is GAGVSQSPSNKVTEKGKDVELRCDPISGHTALYWYRQSLGQGLEFLIYFQGNSAPDKSGLPSDRFSAERTGGSVSTLTIQRTQQEDSAVYLCASSPGWAREQYFGPGTRLTVT.

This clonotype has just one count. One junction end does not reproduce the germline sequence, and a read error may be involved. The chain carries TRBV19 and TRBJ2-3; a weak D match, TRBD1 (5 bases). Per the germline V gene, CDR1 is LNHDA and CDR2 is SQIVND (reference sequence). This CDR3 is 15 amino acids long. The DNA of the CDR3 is TGTGACAGTACATCGGACATCTCCCGGAGAGATACGCAGTATTTT. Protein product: CDSTSDISRRDTQYF.

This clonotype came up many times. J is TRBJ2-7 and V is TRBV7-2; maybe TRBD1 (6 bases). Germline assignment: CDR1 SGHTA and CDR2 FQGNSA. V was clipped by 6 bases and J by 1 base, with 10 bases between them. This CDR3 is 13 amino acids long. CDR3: CASSTGSSYEQYF. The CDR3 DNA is TGTGCCAGCAGTACAGGGTCGTCCTACGAGCAGTACTTC.

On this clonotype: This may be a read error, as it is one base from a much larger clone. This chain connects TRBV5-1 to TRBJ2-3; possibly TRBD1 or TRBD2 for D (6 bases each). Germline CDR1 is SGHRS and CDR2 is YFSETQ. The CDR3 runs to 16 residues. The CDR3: CVSSLDGRRGTDTQYF. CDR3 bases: TGCGTCAGCAGCTTGGACGGCAGGAGGGGGACAGATACGCAGTATTTT.

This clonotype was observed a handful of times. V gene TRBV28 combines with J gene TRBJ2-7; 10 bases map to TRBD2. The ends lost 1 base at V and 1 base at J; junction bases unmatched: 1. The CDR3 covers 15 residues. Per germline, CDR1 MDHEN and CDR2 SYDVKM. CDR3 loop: CASSLSLAGSYEQYF. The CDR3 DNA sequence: TGTGCCAGCAGTTTATCACTAGCGGGGTCCTACGAGCAGTACTTC. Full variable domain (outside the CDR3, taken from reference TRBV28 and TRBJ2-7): DVKVTQSSRYLVKRTGEKVFLECVQDMDHENMFWYRQDPGLGLRLIYFSYDVKMKEKGDIPEGYSVSREKKERFSLILESASTNQTSMYLCASSLSLAGSYEQYFGPGTRLTVT.

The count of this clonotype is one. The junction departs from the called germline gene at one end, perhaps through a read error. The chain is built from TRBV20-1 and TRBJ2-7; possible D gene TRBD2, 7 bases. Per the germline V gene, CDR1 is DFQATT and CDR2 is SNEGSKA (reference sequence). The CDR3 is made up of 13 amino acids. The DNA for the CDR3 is TGCGGTGCTAGGGGGACTACCCCCTACGAGCAGTACTTC. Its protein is CGARGTTPYEQYF.

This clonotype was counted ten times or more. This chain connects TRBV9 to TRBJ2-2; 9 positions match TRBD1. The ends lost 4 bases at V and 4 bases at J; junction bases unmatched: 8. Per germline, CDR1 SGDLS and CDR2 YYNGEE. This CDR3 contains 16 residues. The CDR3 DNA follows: TGTGCCAGCAGCCCCGGGACAGGGTTGAGCACCGGGGAGCTGTTTTTT. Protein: CASSPGTGLSTGELFF.

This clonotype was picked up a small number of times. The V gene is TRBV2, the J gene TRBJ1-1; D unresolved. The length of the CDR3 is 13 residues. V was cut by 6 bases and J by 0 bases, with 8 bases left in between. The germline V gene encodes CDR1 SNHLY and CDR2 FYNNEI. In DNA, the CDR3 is TGTGCCAGCAGGGGCGAAATGAACACTGAAGCTTTCTTT. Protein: CASRGEMNTEAFF.

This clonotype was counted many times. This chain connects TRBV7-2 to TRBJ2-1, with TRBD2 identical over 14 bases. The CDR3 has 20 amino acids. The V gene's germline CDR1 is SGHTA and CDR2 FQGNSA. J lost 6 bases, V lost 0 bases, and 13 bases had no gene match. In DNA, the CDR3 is TGTGCCAGCAGCTTAGCTGCCGGACTAGCGGGAGGAGGGTTTGCCAATGAGCAGTTCTTC. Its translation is CASSLAAGLAGGGFANEQFF.

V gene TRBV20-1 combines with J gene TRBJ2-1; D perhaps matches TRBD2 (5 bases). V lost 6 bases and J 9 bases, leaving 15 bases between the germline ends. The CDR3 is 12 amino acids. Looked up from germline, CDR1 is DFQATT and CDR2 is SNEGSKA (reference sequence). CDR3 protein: CSAHGINGEQFF. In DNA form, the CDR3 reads TGCAGTGCCCACGGGATTAATGGTGAGCAGTTCTTC.

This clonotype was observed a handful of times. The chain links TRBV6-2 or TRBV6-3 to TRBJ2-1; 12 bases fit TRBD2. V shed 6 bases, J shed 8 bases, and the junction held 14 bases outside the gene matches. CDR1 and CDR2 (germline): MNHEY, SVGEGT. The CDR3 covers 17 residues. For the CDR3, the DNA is TGTGCCAGCAGCTTCCCTTTAAAATCTAGCGGGAGGGATGAGCAGTTCTTC. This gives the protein CASSFPLKSSGRDEQFF.

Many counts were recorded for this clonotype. CDR3 DNA: TGTGCCAGCAGTAAGGGGAACCAAGAGACCCAGTACTTC. This encodes CASSKGNQETQYF. The gene calls are TRBV25-1 and TRBJ2-5; D is possibly TRBD1 (5 bases). Trimming took 5 bases from V and 0 from J, leaving 7 bases between them. In germline, CDR1 is MGHDK, CDR2 SYGVNS. The CDR3 has 13 residues.

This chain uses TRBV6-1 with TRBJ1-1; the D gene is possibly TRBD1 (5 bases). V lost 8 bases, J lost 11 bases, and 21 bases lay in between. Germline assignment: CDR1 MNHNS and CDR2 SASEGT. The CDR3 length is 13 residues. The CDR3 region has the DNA TGTGCCAGCTGGATTCGAAGGGACGGATCGGCTTTCTTT. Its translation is CASWIRRDGSAFF.

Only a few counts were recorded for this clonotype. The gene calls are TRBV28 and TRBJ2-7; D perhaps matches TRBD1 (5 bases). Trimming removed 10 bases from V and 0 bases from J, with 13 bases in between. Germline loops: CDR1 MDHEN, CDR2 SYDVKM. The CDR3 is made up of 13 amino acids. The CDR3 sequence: CATTGPDSYEQYF. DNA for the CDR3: TGTGCCACCACAGGACCAGACTCCTACGAGCAGTACTTC.

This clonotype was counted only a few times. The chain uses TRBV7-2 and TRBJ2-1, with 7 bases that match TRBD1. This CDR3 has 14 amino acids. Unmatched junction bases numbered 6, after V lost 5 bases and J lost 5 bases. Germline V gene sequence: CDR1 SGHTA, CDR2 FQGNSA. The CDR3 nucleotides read TGTGCCAGCAGCCCACGGGACAGCAACAATGAGCAGTTCTTC. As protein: CASSPRDSNNEQFF. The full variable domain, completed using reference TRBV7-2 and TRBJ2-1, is GAGVSQSPSNKVTEKGKDVELRCDPISGHTALYWYRQSLGQGLEFLIYFQGNSAPDKSGLPSDRFSAERTGGSVSTLTIQRTQQEDSAVYLCASSPRDSNNEQFFGPGTRLTVL.

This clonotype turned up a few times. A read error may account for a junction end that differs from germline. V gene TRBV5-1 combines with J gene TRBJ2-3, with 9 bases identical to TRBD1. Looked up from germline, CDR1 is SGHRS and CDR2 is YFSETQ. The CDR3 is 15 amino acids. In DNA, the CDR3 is TGCGCCACCAGCCTACAGGGGGCGAGCACAGATACGCAGTATTTT. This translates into CATSLQGASTDTQYF.

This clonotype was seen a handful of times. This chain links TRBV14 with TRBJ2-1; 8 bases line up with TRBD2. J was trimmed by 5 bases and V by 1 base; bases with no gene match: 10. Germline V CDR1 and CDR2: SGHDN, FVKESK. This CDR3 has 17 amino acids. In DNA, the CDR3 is TGTGCCAGCAGCCAAGTTCCCTGGACTAGCCCTCACAATGAGCAGTTCTTC. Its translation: CASSQVPWTSPHNEQFF.